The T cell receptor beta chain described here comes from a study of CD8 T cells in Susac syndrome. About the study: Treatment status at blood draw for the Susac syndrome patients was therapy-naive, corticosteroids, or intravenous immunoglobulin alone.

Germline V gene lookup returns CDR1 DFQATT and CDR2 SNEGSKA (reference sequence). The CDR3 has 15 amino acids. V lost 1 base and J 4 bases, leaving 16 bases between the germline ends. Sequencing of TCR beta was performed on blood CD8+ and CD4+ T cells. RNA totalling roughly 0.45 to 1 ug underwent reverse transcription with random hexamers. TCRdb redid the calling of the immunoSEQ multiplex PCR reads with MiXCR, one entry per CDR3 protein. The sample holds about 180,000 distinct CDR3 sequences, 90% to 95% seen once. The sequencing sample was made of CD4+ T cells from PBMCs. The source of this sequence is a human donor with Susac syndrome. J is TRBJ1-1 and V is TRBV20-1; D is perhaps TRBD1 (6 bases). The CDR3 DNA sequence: TGCAGTGCTAGAGTCCCAGGGGCAGGGCCCACTGAAGCTTTCTTT. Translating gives CSARVPGAGPTEAFF.